A single sample is the source of the 28 T cell receptor beta chains below, sequenced in a study of cytomegalovirus exposure and HLA in healthy donors. The PCR made use of 60 Vbeta and 13 Jbeta primers. This table comes from immunoSEQ multiplex PCR, and its TCRdb copy is limited to in-frame clones, with some not included. Among 100,000 to 120,000 clones listed, approximately 80% were seen once. Specimen: PBMCs. The receptors originated from a male donor in good health and CMV-seronegative.

This chain uses TRBV4-2 with TRBJ2-7; TRBD2 matches 9 bases. The CDR3 consists of 15 residues. Germline loops: CDR1 LGHNA, CDR2 YNFKEQ. V was pared by 4 bases and J by 5 bases, with 9 bases of the junction left unmatched. The CDR3 reads CASSPTGTSSHEQYF. The CDR3 coding sequence is TGTGCCAGCAGCCCAACCGGGACTAGCTCTCACGAGCAGTACTTC.

The chain uses TRBV28 and TRBJ2-7; D is ambiguous. The V gene's germline CDR1 is MDHEN and CDR2 SYDVKM. Trimming took off 6 bases at V and 4 bases at J, with 10 bases between the two ends. CDR3 size: 12 residues. CDR3 in DNA: TGTGCCAGCAGCTCGACTCAATACGAGCAGTACTTC. Its protein is CASSSTQYEQYF.

The gene calls are TRBV9 and TRBJ1-6, with 7 bases identical to TRBD1. V gave up 4 bases and J gave up 1 base; unmatched junction bases: 2. CDR1 is SGDLS and CDR2 is YYNGEE in the germline V gene. There are 15 residues in the CDR3. DNA of the CDR3: TGTGCCAGCAGCTTACAGGGGTCCTATAATTCACCCCTCCACTTT. Its protein is CASSLQGSYNSPLHF.

Worth noting for this clone: The junction departs from germline at one end; a sequencing error may be responsible. The rearrangement uses TRBV7-7 and TRBJ2-5, with D perhaps matching TRBD2 (6 bases). The CDR3 has 13 amino acids. Germline CDR1 SSHAT, CDR2 FNYEAQ (reference sequence). This chain's CDR3 is CASSLGGRETQYF. The CDR3 DNA reads as TGTGCTAGCAGCTTAGGAGGGCGGGAGACCCAGTACTTC.

This clone was picked up a small number of times. J is TRBJ1-4 and V is TRBV30; 7 bases fit TRBD1. V dropped 3 bases and J dropped 5; count of bases not matched to a gene: 3. The CDR3 is made up of 13 amino acids. CDR1 is GTSNPN, CDR2 SVGIG, per germline (reference sequence). The CDR3 nucleotides read TGTGCCTGGAGCCGACAGGGAAATGAAAAACTGTTTTTT. It codes for CAWSRQGNEKLFF.

The chain recombines TRBV30 with TRBJ2-7; TRBD1 agrees at 9 bases. The V gene end was trimmed by 3 bases and the J gene end by 8 bases; junction bases not matched to a gene: 14. CDR3 length: 15 residues. Germline values: CDR1 GTSNPN, CDR2 SVGIG (reference sequence). The chain's CDR3 is CAWSPRGTGKLKQYF. The CDR3 nucleotides are TGTGCCTGGAGCCCACGGGGGACAGGGAAGTTAAAGCAGTACTTC.

This clone came up once. The chain carries TRBV27 and TRBJ1-1; TRBD1 might be the D (5 bases). CDR1 is MNHEY and CDR2 is SMNVEV in the germline V gene (reference sequence). The V gene lost 5 bases and the J gene lost 5 bases, with 15 bases spanning the gap. This CDR3 has 14 residues. The CDR3 reads CASSTRGEFTEAFF. The CDR3 nucleotides read TGTGCCAGCAGTACCCGGGGGGAATTTACTGAAGCTTTCTTT.

The rearrangement uses TRBV7-3 and TRBJ2-1; the D gene is possibly TRBD1 (5 bases). Germline values: CDR1 SGHTA, CDR2 FQGTGA. The CDR3 is 16 amino acids. Trimming removed 1 base at V and 5 bases at J, with 15 bases between. CDR3 region: CASSLRGQGLNNEQFF. The DNA of the CDR3 is TGTGCCAGCAGCTTAAGGGGCCAGGGCCTTAACAATGAGCAGTTCTTC.

The V and J genes are TRBV5-8 and TRBJ2-5; 15 positions match TRBD2. The CDR3 has 16 residues. Germline V CDR1 and CDR2: SGHTS, YDEGEE. Trimming cost V 2 bases and J 2 bases; bases outside gene matches: 1. The CDR3 DNA is TGTGCCAGCAGCTTAGGGACTAGCGGGAGGCAAGAGACCCAGTACTTC. This sequence encodes CASSLGTSGRQETQYF.

The V call is TRBV5-1, the J call TRBJ2-5, with D perhaps TRBD2 (5 bases). This CDR3 is 15 amino acids long. Trimming left V 3 bases short and J 1 base short, with 13 bases between. Germline loops: CDR1 SGHRS, CDR2 YFSETQ. The CDR3 protein is CASSSQGAAQETQYF. The CDR3 DNA reads TGCGCCAGCAGCTCCCAAGGAGCGGCCCAAGAGACCCAGTACTTC. Supplemented by reference TRBV5-1 and TRBJ2-5, the full variable domain reads KAGVTQTPRYLIKTRGQQVTLSCSPISGHRSVSWYQQTPGQGLQFLFEYFSETQRNKGNFPGRFSGRQFSNSRSEMNVSTLELGDSALYLCASSSQGAAQETQYFGPGTRLLVL.

This clone ranks as medium-sized. This chain connects TRBV19 to TRBJ2-2; 9 nucleotides align to TRBD2. CDR1 LNHDA and CDR2 SQIVND come from the germline V gene (reference sequence). The V segment lost 6 bases and the J segment 3 bases; nucleotides outside the gene matches: 5. CDR3 size: 15 residues. The CDR3 region is CASRGVAGDTGELFF. CDR3 coding DNA: TGTGCCAGTAGGGGGGTAGCGGGAGACACCGGGGAGCTGTTTTTT.

The genes are TRBV28 and TRBJ2-1; 7 bases agree with TRBD2. J gave up 3 bases and V 1 base, and 3 bases lay outside the gene matches. The germline CDR1 and CDR2 sequences are MDHEN and SYDVKM. The CDR3 runs to 15 residues. CDR3 DNA: TGTGCCAGCAGTTTATCAGGGAGGGACTACAATGAGCAGTTCTTC. It is translated as CASSLSGRDYNEQFF.

This rearrangement joins TRBV18 to TRBJ1-4; D gene ambiguous. Germline-derived CDR1 and CDR2 are KGHSH and LQKENI. V lost 5 bases, J lost 6 bases, and 16 bases lay in between. This CDR3 is built from 15 residues. Here the CDR3 reads CASSLGRDNYEKLFF. Here the CDR3 DNA reads TGTGCCAGCTCATTAGGTCGCGACAATTATGAAAAACTGTTTTTT.

This clone turned up a few times. The J gene is TRBJ2-1, the V gene TRBV6-1, with 7 bases matching TRBD2. V shed 8 bases, J shed 4 bases, and the junction held 11 bases outside the gene matches. The CDR3 contains 15 residues. Per germline, CDR1 MNHNS and CDR2 SASEGT. CDR3 nucleotide sequence: TGTGCCAGCTCTTGGCTGCTAGCGGCGTACAATGAGCAGTTCTTC. It encodes CASSWLLAAYNEQFF.

CDR3 sequence (DNA): TGTGCCAGCGTACGACTAGCGGGAATATCTGATACGCAGTATTTT. Translated, it gives CASVRLAGISDTQYF. V is TRBV7-9 and J is TRBJ2-3, with 11 bases identical to TRBD2. V gave up 8 bases and J gave up 6 bases; unmatched junction bases: 10. Germline V gene lookup returns CDR1 SEHNR and CDR2 FQNEAQ (reference sequence). This CDR3 is 15 amino acids long.

With respect to this clone: At the DNA level, this CDR3 is encoded by other sequences in the same sample as well. The chain uses TRBV5-6 and TRBJ2-1, with 10 bases aligning to TRBD2. CDR3 size: 15 residues. The V and J ends lost 0 bases and 6 bases, in that order; junction bases with no gene match: 3. In germline, CDR1 is SGHDT, CDR2 YYEEEE. The CDR3: CASSLDLAGVNEQFF. The CDR3 DNA reads TGTGCCAGCAGCTTGGACCTAGCGGGAGTCAATGAGCAGTTCTTC.

This rearrangement joins TRBV6-6 to TRBJ2-1, with 9 bases aligning to TRBD1. The V gene's germline CDR1 is MNHNY and CDR2 SVGAGI (reference sequence). The CDR3 consists of 14 residues. Trimming removed 11 bases from V and 3 bases from J; junction bases left unmatched: 8. The CDR3 loop is CAASGGQGYNEQFF. Here the CDR3 DNA reads TGTGCCGCCTCCGGGGGACAGGGCTACAATGAGCAGTTCTTC.

The chain combines TRBV18 with TRBJ1-1; D remains ambiguous. Germline assignment: CDR1 KGHSH and CDR2 LQKENI. The CDR3 extends over 14 amino acids. V lost 1 base, J lost 8 bases, and 14 bases lay in between. CDR3 residues: CASSPRGKSEEAFF. In DNA, the CDR3 is TGTGCCAGCTCACCACGAGGGAAGTCGGAGGAAGCTTTCTTT.

This clone was observed a few times. J is TRBJ2-3 and V is TRBV10-1; 8 bases match TRBD2. Germline V gene data show CDR1 as WNHNN and CDR2 as SYGVQD (reference sequence). Losses at the gene ends were 8 bases for V and 3 bases for J; bases not matched to a gene: 16. The CDR3 has 17 residues. CDR3 bases: TGCGCCAGCCACTCGCGGGAGGTAAGGTTAGGGACAGATACGCAGTATTTT. It is translated as CASHSREVRLGTDTQYF.

The chain uses TRBV6-5 and TRBJ2-1, with a possible D match to TRBD1 (5 bases). Germline V gene sequence: CDR1 MNHEY, CDR2 SVGAGI. V was cut by 7 bases and J by 6 bases, with 19 bases left in between. This CDR3 has 15 amino acids. CDR3 bases: TGTGCCAGCACTCTCTCACCCGTTCAGGGCAATGAGCAGTTCTTC. Translating gives CASTLSPVQGNEQFF.

The rearrangement links TRBV27 to TRBJ1-3, with 9 nucleotides matching TRBD1. The germline gives CDR1 MNHEY, CDR2 SMNVEV (reference sequence). Unmatched junction bases numbered 4, after V lost 6 bases and J lost 4 bases. There are 14 residues in the CDR3. The DNA of the CDR3 is TGTGCCAGCAGAGAACAGGGGGCAGGAAACACCATATATTTT. As protein: CASREQGAGNTIYF.

The chain carries TRBV5-6 and TRBJ1-2, with D unresolved. Trimming pared 0 bases from V and 5 bases from J, leaving 8 bases between. The CDR3 has 13 amino acids. Germline CDR1 and CDR2: SGHDT and YYEEEE. CDR3 residues: CASSLDSSYGYTF. As DNA, the CDR3 is TGTGCCAGCAGCTTGGACAGTTCTTATGGCTACACCTTC.

The V call is TRBV30, the J call TRBJ1-4, with D perhaps matching TRBD1 (5 bases). Germline V gene lookup returns CDR1 GTSNPN and CDR2 SVGIG (reference sequence). The CDR3 covers 14 residues. V shed 0 bases and J shed 9 bases, with 14 bases lying between them. In nucleotides, the CDR3 is TGTGCCTGGAGTGTACGCGGGGGAGGAAAAAAACTGTTTTTT. Amino acids: CAWSVRGGGKKLFF.

The chain combines TRBV9 with TRBJ2-1, with 10 bases aligning to TRBD2. After removal of 4 bases from V and 10 bases from J, the junction contained 11 bases not matched to a gene. This CDR3 spans 15 amino acids. Germline CDR1 is SGDLS and CDR2 is YYNGEE. For the CDR3, the DNA is TGTGCCAGCAGCCAGGAGCTAGCGGGAGTGGGGGAGCAGTTCTTC. As protein: CASSQELAGVGEQFF. The whole variable domain, filled in from reference TRBV9 and TRBJ2-1, reads DSGVTQTPKHLITATGQRVTLRCSPRSGDLSVYWYQQSLDQGLQFLIQYYNGEERAKGNILERFSAQQFPDLHSELNLSSLELGDSALYFCASSQELAGVGEQFFGPGTRLTVL.

The genes are TRBV7-3 and TRBJ2-1; possibly TRBD1 for D (5 bases). V was shortened by 2 bases and J by 6 bases, with 14 bases between the two germline ends. CDR1 and CDR2 from the germline V gene are SGHTA and FQGTGA. CDR3 length: 15 amino acids. CDR3 nucleotides: TGTGCCAGCAGCTTAGAGTCAGGGATTAGCAATGAGCAGTTCTTC. Its translation: CASSLESGISNEQFF.

This sequence joins TRBV18 and TRBJ2-1; perhaps TRBD1 as D (6 bases). The CDR3 is 15 amino acids. Germline CDR1 and CDR2: KGHSH and LQKENI. The ends were cut back, 0 bases at V and 3 bases at J, with 9 bases in the middle. As DNA, the CDR3 is TGTGCCAGCTCACCACCCCTACAGGGCTACAATGAGCAGTTCTTC. This codes for CASSPPLQGYNEQFF.

The V and J genes are TRBV21-1 and TRBJ2-1; no DNA check was done on the table's D call, TRBD2. TRBV21-1 is classified as a pseudogene. The CDR3 covers 19 residues. CDR3: CASSKHISIRESSYNEQFF. The CDR3 coding sequence is TGTGCCAGCAGCAAACACATATCCATCCGGGAGAGCTCCTACAATGAGCAGTTCTTC.

The chain links TRBV11-3 to TRBJ2-7; TRBD1 is a possible D gene (5 bases). The V gene lost 7 bases and the J gene lost 0 bases, with 10 bases spanning the gap. The CDR3 length is 13 residues. The germline V gene encodes CDR1 SGHNT and CDR2 YENEEA. CDR3 DNA sequence: TGTGCCAGCACCGACAGCTCCTCCTACGAGCAGTACTTC. This translates into CASTDSSSYEQYF.